This T cell receptor (beta chain) stems from a study of T cell changes during pregnancy in multiple sclerosis. The repertoire was sequenced with immunoSEQ multiplex PCR; TCRdb's copy has only in-frame clones and lacks some. This table holds tens of thousands of clones, 85% to 95% found once. The V and J ends lost 6 bases and 1 base respectively, with 9 bases between them. The CDR3 has 13 residues. CDR1 KGHSH and CDR2 LQKENI come from the germline V gene. V gene TRBV18 combines with J gene TRBJ1-1, with D unclear. Sequenced material: peripheral blood, taken in the first trimester of pregnancy. This receptor was identified in a female donor with multiple sclerosis, enrolled in a pregnancy study. The CDR3 region is CASSLGENTEAFF. CDR3 DNA sequence: TGTGCCAGCTCCCTCGGTGAGAACACTGAAGCTTTCTTT.